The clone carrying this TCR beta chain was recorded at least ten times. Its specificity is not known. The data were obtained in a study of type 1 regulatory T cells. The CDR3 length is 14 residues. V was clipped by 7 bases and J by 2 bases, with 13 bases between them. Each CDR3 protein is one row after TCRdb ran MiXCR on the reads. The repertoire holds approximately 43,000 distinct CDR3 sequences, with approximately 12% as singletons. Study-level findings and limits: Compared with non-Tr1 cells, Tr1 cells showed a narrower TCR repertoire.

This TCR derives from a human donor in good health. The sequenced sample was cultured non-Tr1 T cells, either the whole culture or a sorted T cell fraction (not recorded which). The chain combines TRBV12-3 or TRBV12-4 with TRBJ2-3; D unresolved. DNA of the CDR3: TGTGCCAGCATGCGGACGGACCCCACAGATACGCAGTATTTT. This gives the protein CASMRTDPTDTQYF.